This is a list of T cell receptor beta chains from one sample in a study of glioma-infiltrating T cells after dendritic cell vaccination. Generated by immunoSEQ multiplex PCR, the TCRdb table keeps only in-frame clones and is missing some. The sample shows under 130,000 clones, nearly 90% of them seen only once. Material: blood, obtained after dendritic cell vaccination. These receptors were obtained from a human donor with glioblastoma. The CDR3 runs from the conserved cysteine through the conserved F or W. The D gene is left open where the match is weak. Rows give clone size only sometimes, using once, few, many, or a class for an expanded clone.

TRBJ2-1 TRBD2 few TRBV6-1 CAARLAEYNEQFF TGTGCCGCCAGACTAGCGGAATACAATGAGCAGTTCTTC
TRBJ2-6 TRBD1 - TRBV19 CAIRTGPGANVLTF TGTGCCATAAGGACAGGCCCGGGGGCCAACGTCCTGACTTTC
TRBJ1-4 TRBD1 - TRBV6-5 CASSWGQGQGNEKLFF TGTGCCAGCAGTTGGGGACAGGGTCAAGGAAATGAAAAACTGTTTTTT
TRBJ2-7 - - TRBV7-6 CASSPVEGGGEQYF TGTGCCAGCAGCCCCGTTGAAGGTGGCGGCGAGCAGTACTTC
TRBJ1-3 - once TRBV30 CASTYPGNTIYF TGTGCCTCCACTTACCCTGGAAACACCATATATTTT
TRBJ2-7 - - TRBV6-1 CASSENAGVTYEQYF TGTGCCAGCAGTGAAAATGCAGGGGTGACCTACGAGCAGTACTTC
TRBJ1-2 TRBD1 - TRBV5-4 CASSLQGANYGYTF TGTGCCAGCAGCTTACAGGGGGCAAACTATGGCTACACCTTC
TRBJ1-2 - - TRBV30 CAWTPVYGYTF TGTGCCTGGACTCCGGTCTATGGCTACACCTTC
TRBJ2-2 - once TRBV9 CASSARAGGELFF TGTGCCAGCAGCGCAAGGGCGGGCGGGGAGCTGTTTTTT
TRBJ2-1 TRBD1 few TRBV4-2 CASSRDGTGGGEEQFF TGTGCCAGCAGCCGGGACGGGACAGGGGGCGGAGAGGAGCAGTTCTTC
TRBJ1-1 TRBD1 once TRBV5-1 CASSLGTGGRTEAFF TGCGCCAGCAGCTTGGGGACAGGGGGGAGGACTGAAGCTTTCTTT
TRBJ1-1 - once TRBV7-6 CASSFYPPGEGWNTEAFF TGTGCCAGCAGCTTTTATCCTCCCGGGGAGGGGTGGAACACTGAAGCTTTCTTT
TRBJ1-4 - - TRBV2 CASSESGVEKLFF TGTGCCAGCAGTGAAAGCGGGGTTGAAAAACTGTTTTTT
TRBJ1-5 - - TRBV9 CASSVGGLSNQPQHF TGTGCCAGCAGCGTGGGCGGGCTTAGCAATCAGCCCCAGCATTTT
TRBJ1-1 TRBD1 - TRBV7-6 CASSRDRSLGEAFF TGTGCCAGCAGCCGGGACAGGTCTCTTGGTGAAGCTTTCTTT
TRBJ2-3 - - TRBV11-2 CASSLSYAGRTPSTDTQYF TGTGCCAGCAGCTTATCGTATGCGGGACGAACCCCTAGCACAGATACGCAGTATTTT
TRBJ1-2 - few TRBV6-6 CASSYSSQGFVGYTF TGTGCCAGCAGTTACTCGAGTCAGGGGTTCGTCGGCTACACCTTC
TRBJ1-1 TRBD1 - TRBV2 CARAIRDRGGTEAFF TGTGCCAGGGCAATCAGGGACAGGGGCGGGACTGAAGCTTTCTTT
TRBJ2-5 TRBD1 - TRBV5-1 CASVRGTGVGETQYF TGCGCCAGCGTCCGCGGAACAGGGGTGGGGGAGACCCAGTACTTC
TRBJ1-1 - - TRBV7-8 CASSLPGGEAFF TGTGCCAGCAGCTTACCGGGGGGTGAAGCTTTCTTT